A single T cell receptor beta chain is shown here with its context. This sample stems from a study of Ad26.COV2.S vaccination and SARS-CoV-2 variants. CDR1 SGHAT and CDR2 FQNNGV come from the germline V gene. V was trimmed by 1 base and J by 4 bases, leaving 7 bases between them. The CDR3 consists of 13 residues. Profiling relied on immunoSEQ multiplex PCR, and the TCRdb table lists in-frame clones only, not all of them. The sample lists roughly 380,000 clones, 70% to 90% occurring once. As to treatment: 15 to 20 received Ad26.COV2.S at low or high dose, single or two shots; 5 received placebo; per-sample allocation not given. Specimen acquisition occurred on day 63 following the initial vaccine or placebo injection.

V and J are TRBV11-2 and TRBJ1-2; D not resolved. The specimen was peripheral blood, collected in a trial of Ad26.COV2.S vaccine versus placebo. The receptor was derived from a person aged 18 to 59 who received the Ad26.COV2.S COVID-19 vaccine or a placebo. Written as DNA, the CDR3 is TGTGCCAGCAGCTTAGGGCAGAGCTATGGCTACACCTTC. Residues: CASSLGQSYGYTF.